These 18 T cell receptor beta chains originate from one sample sequenced in a study of blood T cell repertoires in COVID-19. Measured with immunoSEQ multiplex PCR; TCRdb has only the in-frame clones, and not every one. Of 200,000 to 300,000 clones in the sample, 82% were seen once. The sample consisted of peripheral blood. The origin of the receptors is a woman in her 70s with acute or convalescent COVID-19.

V gene TRBV7-9 combines with J gene TRBJ1-5, with D tentatively TRBD1 (6 bases). This CDR3 is 15 amino acids long. V lost 4 bases and J lost 4, with 14 bases in between. Germline V gene data show CDR1 as SEHNR and CDR2 as FQNEAQ (reference sequence). The CDR3 protein is CASSYGRGSNQPQHF. CDR3 coding DNA: TGTGCCAGCAGCTACGGCAGGGGTTCAAATCAGCCCCAGCATTTT. The full variable domain, in which reference TRBV7-9 and TRBJ1-5 provide the parts outside the CDR3, is DTGVSQNPRHKITKRGQNVTFRCDPISEHNRLYWYRQTLGQGPEFLTYFQNEAQLEKSRLLSDRFSAERPKGSFSTLEIQRTEQGDSAMYLCASSYGRGSNQPQHFGDGTRLSIL.

DNA of the CDR3: TGTGCCAGCAGCCCCTCAAAGGGGGCGAACACTGAAGCTTTCTTT. Amino acids: CASSPSKGANTEAFF. The gene calls are TRBV7-9 and TRBJ1-1, with 7 bases aligning to TRBD1. Germline values: CDR1 SEHNR, CDR2 FQNEAQ (reference sequence). The V and J ends lost 5 bases and 1 base, in that order; junction bases with no gene match: 7. This CDR3 has 15 residues.

J is TRBJ2-7 and V is TRBV6-1, with D possibly matching TRBD1 (5 bases). V was trimmed by 5 bases and J by 2 bases, leaving 13 bases between them. Germline V gene data show CDR1 as MNHNS and CDR2 as SASEGT. There are 14 residues in the CDR3. The chain's CDR3 is CASSNRQIPYEQYF. Here the CDR3 DNA reads TGTGCCAGCAGTAACCGACAGATCCCCTACGAGCAGTACTTC.

This chain connects TRBV15 to TRBJ1-5; no definite D call. Trimming stripped 0 bases from V and 6 bases from J, with 12 bases between. The CDR3 length is 15 residues. Germline CDR1 reads LNHNV; CDR2 reads YYDKDF (reference sequence). CDR3 loop: CATSRDKAVRQPQHF. The CDR3 DNA reads TGTGCCACCAGCAGAGATAAAGCCGTGCGTCAGCCCCAGCATTTT.

This rearrangement joins TRBV2 to TRBJ1-1; D unclear. The CDR3 contains 14 residues. Trimming left V 6 bases short and J 0 bases short, with 11 bases between. Germline CDR1 and CDR2: SNHLY and FYNNEI. The CDR3 sequence is CASRPQRMNTEAFF. The CDR3 DNA is TGTGCCAGCAGGCCACAGAGAATGAACACTGAAGCTTTCTTT.

The chain is built from TRBV6-5 and TRBJ1-1, with TRBD1 as a possible D gene (6 bases). With 5 bases removed from V and 0 bases from J, the gap between germline ends came to 13 bases. Germline V gene lookup returns CDR1 MNHEY and CDR2 SVGAGI. This CDR3 contains 15 residues. CDR3 region: CASSPQGRMNTEAFF. CDR3 coding DNA: TGTGCCAGCAGTCCACAGGGTCGCATGAACACTGAAGCTTTCTTT.

This clone was seen only once. The chain carries TRBV18 and TRBJ2-2; D is perhaps TRBD1 (6 bases). The CDR3 is 16 amino acids. V gave up 5 bases and J gave up 4 bases, with 17 bases separating them. The germline gives CDR1 KGHSH, CDR2 LQKENI. The CDR3 is CASSLSIYRATGELFF. The CDR3 nucleotides read TGTGCCAGCTCATTGTCCATTTACAGGGCCACCGGGGAGCTGTTTTTT.

The chain employs TRBV3-1 (or the pseudogene TRBV3-2) and TRBJ1-6, with 8 bases lining up with TRBD1. This CDR3 is 15 amino acids long. After removal of 5 bases from V and 7 bases from J, the junction contained 7 bases not matched to a gene. Germline values: CDR1 LGHDT, CDR2 YNNKEL (reference sequence). CDR3 nucleotide sequence: TGTGCCAGCAGCGGCGCCGGGACAGGAAATTCACCCCTCCACTTT. Its translation is CASSGAGTGNSPLHF.

The chain employs TRBV6-5 and TRBJ2-5; 10 bases map to TRBD2. The CDR3 runs 13 residues. Germline V gene sequence: CDR1 MNHEY, CDR2 SVGAGI. J gave up 2 bases and V 11 bases, and 5 bases lay outside the gene matches. The CDR3: CAGAGGAQETQYF. The CDR3 bases are TGTGCCGGAGCGGGGGGGGCTCAAGAGACCCAGTACTTC.

This clone has just one count. The chain employs TRBV19 and TRBJ1-3, with D uncertain. The CDR3 consists of 14 residues. Trimming took off 9 bases at V and 0 bases at J, with 12 bases between the two ends. Germline lookup yields CDR1 LNHDA and CDR2 SQIVND (reference sequence). Written as DNA, the CDR3 is TGTGCCAGCGTCAACCTCGGCTCTGGAAACACCATATATTTT. Amino acids: CASVNLGSGNTIYF.

This sequence joins TRBV3-1 (or the pseudogene TRBV3-2) and TRBJ2-4; maybe TRBD1 (6 bases). V shed 3 bases and J shed 15 bases, with 18 bases lying between them. The CDR3 extends over 13 amino acids. The germline V gene encodes CDR1 LGHDT and CDR2 YNNKEL (reference sequence). The CDR3 loop reads CASSHGAGTQPYF. The CDR3 nucleotides are TGTGCCAGCAGCCATGGCGCCGGGACACAGCCGTACTTC.

This chain links TRBV28 with TRBJ1-2, with no clear D. CDR1 and CDR2 (germline): MDHEN, SYDVKM. Trimming left V 4 bases short and J 7 bases short, with 10 bases between. CDR3 length: 12 residues. Here the CDR3 reads CASSSRHSGYTF. The CDR3 bases are TGTGCCAGCAGTTCTCGACACTCTGGCTACACCTTC.

The chain is built from TRBV6-5 and TRBJ1-2; tentatively, D is TRBD1 (6 bases). The CDR3 runs to 15 residues. V lost 1 base, J lost 10 bases, and 19 bases lay in between. The germline V gene encodes CDR1 MNHEY and CDR2 SVGAGI. CDR3 region: CASSYLQSGVIDYTF. For the CDR3, the DNA is TGTGCCAGCAGTTACTTACAATCAGGGGTCATAGACTACACCTTC.

This sequence joins TRBV12-5 and TRBJ1-2, with 8 nucleotides matching TRBD1. V lost 1 base and J lost 2; bases outside the gene matches: 6. Germline V gives CDR1 LGHNT, CDR2 FRNRAP. CDR3 size: 16 residues. The chain's CDR3 is CASGLGTGPLNYGYTF. The CDR3 bases are TGTGCTAGTGGTTTGGGGACAGGGCCTTTAAACTATGGCTACACCTTC. The variable domain in full, completed from reference TRBV12-5 and TRBJ1-2, reads DARVTQTPRHKVTEMGQEVTMRCQPILGHNTVFWYRQTMMQGLELLAYFRNRAPLDDSGMPKDRFSAEMPDATLATLKIQPSEPRDSAVYFCASGLGTGPLNYGYTFGSGTRLTVV.

The chain combines TRBV7-2 with TRBJ1-2; D is undetermined. The CDR3 is 13 amino acids. Germline CDR1 is SGHTA and CDR2 is FQGNSA. V lost 2 bases, J lost 7 bases, and 11 bases lay in between. The CDR3 DNA sequence: TGTGCCAGCAGCTTACGGTCGGTTGGTGGCTACACCTTC. This translates into CASSLRSVGGYTF.

The chain carries TRBV10-1 and TRBJ2-7; possible D gene TRBD2, 6 bases. Trimming left V 0 bases short and J 5 bases short, with 14 bases between. CDR1 is WNHNN and CDR2 is SYGVQD in the germline V gene (reference sequence). The CDR3 has 15 residues. The CDR3: CASSESVRGGDEQYF. CDR3 in DNA: TGCGCCAGCAGTGAGTCGGTTCGGGGAGGCGACGAGCAGTACTTC.

V is TRBV5-4 and J is TRBJ1-1; maybe TRBD1 (6 bases). Between the trimmed V and J ends, which lost 4 bases and 1 base, there was a span of 14 bases. CDR3 length: 15 residues. The germline V gene has CDR1 SGHNT and CDR2 YYREEE (reference sequence). The CDR3 nucleotides read TGTGCCAGCAGCCCAGGAGGACAGCCGAACACTGAAGCTTTCTTT. Its translation is CASSPGGQPNTEAFF.

V and J are TRBV18 and TRBJ1-1; tentatively, D is TRBD1 (5 bases). Deletions cut 4 bases from V and 8 bases from J, with 14 bases between. The CDR3 runs to 13 residues. CDR1 and CDR2 from the germline V gene are KGHSH and LQKENI. Here the CDR3 DNA reads TGTGCCAGCTCACAATCGGGCAGGGTGGAAGCTTTCTTT. Protein: CASSQSGRVEAFF.